The clone carrying this TCR beta chain occurred once. Antigen unknown. This record belongs to a study of cytomegalovirus exposure and HLA in healthy donors. 13 Jbeta primers and 60 Vbeta primers were used for the PCR. Some clones are missing from TCRdb's copy, which holds only in-frame ones; the method was immunoSEQ multiplex PCR. The table includes around 130,000 clones, 75% to 80% detected once. At sampling all donors were nominally healthy, likely with unrecorded immune exposures. Overall study findings and caveats: Accounts indicate the classifier identified cytomegalovirus status with strong specificity and sensitivity.

The sequenced sample was PBMCs. This sequence was found in an older woman in good health and CMV-seronegative.

CDR3 sequence (DNA): TGTGCCAGCTCCGATCGCGGAGCCGAGCAGTACTTC. Translated, it gives CASSDRGAEQYF. V gene TRBV18 combines with J gene TRBJ2-7; D is uncertain. The CDR3 is made up of 12 amino acids. In germline, CDR1 is KGHSH, CDR2 LQKENI. Trimming stripped 6 bases from V and 6 bases from J, with 12 bases between.